The next 6 T cell receptor beta chains were all read from a single sample in a study of regulatory T cells in long-lasting Graves disease. Building of the TCR beta libraries involved iRepertoire HTBI primers and Arm-PCR of CDR3 regions. TCRdb re-derived calls from the multiplex PCR reads in MiXCR, one entry per CDR3 protein. The sample records 350,000 to 500,000 distinct CDR3 sequences, over 15% being singletons. The time point here: newly diagnosed GD, antithyroid drugs for less than 3 months. With RNA extracted from PBMCs as input, the TCR library was made. These same data were also listed under a study on T cells in Graves' hyperthyroidism and ophthalmopathy.

The sequenced sample was peripheral blood mononuclear cells (PBMCs), obtained at new diagnosis, from a patient treated with antithyroid drugs. The receptors originated from a woman between 18 and 29 years old with Graves disease.

This clonotype was counted between two and nine times. Being one base from a much bigger clone, this may be a read error. This chain joins TRBV7-8 and TRBJ2-5; 8 bases agree with TRBD2. The germline V gene has CDR1 SGHVS and CDR2 FQNEAQ. CDR3 length: 14 residues. Trimming removed 4 bases from V and 5 bases from J; junction bases left unmatched: 6. The CDR3 DNA sequence: TGTGCCAGCAGCTGGCGGGAGGTCGAGGAGACCCAGTACTTC. Its translation is CASSWREVEETQYF.

This clonotype was seen a handful of times. Given a much more abundant clone one base away, this may be a read error. The genes are TRBV12-3 or TRBV12-4 and TRBJ2-3; 10 nucleotides match TRBD1. The J call may be incorrect, as the DNA end agrees better with TRBJ1-1. This CDR3 has 14 amino acids. CDR3 DNA: TGTGCCAGCAGGTCGACAGGGGGCGCATCTGAAGCTTTCTTT. As protein: CASRSTGGASEAFF.

This clonotype was seen ten or more times. The CDR3 sequence: CSARDISSDSYEQYF. The CDR3 nucleotides read TGCAGTGCTAGAGATATTTCTAGCGACTCCTACGAGCAGTACTTC. The J gene is TRBJ2-7, the V gene TRBV20-1, with a possible D match to TRBD2 (6 bases). Trimming cost V 0 bases and J 0 bases, with 12 bases left between them. Germline lookup yields CDR1 DFQATT and CDR2 SNEGSKA (reference sequence). The CDR3 extends over 15 amino acids.

This clonotype was detected a few times. This rearrangement joins TRBV6-1 to TRBJ2-2, with 10 bases matching TRBD1. Germline CDR1 and CDR2: MNHNS and SASEGT. There are 17 residues in the CDR3. Trimming at V came to 5 bases and at J to 4 bases, leaving 10 bases not matched to a gene. CDR3 coding DNA: TGTGCCAGCAGTATCGGGACAGGGGTAATGGGCACCGGGGAGCTGTTTTTT. Its translation is CASSIGTGVMGTGELFF.

At least ten counts were recorded for this clonotype. The chain links TRBV7-2 to TRBJ2-3, with 10 positions matching TRBD2. The germline V gene has CDR1 SGHTA and CDR2 FQGNSA. V lost 3 bases, J lost 6 bases, and 6 bases stayed unmatched. The length of the CDR3 is 15 residues. The CDR3 nucleotides read TGTGCCAGCAGCTTTACTAGCGGGATTGCGGATACGCAGTATTTT. It is translated as CASSFTSGIADTQYF.

The chain combines TRBV18 with TRBJ2-3, with D maybe TRBD1 (6 bases). Deletions cut 3 bases from V and 4 bases from J, with 17 bases between. The CDR3 runs 16 residues. Germline V gives CDR1 KGHSH, CDR2 LQKENI. CDR3 DNA sequence: TGTGCCAGCTCACCTTCCCGGGACATATACGCAGATACGCAGTATTTT. This gives the protein CASSPSRDIYADTQYF.